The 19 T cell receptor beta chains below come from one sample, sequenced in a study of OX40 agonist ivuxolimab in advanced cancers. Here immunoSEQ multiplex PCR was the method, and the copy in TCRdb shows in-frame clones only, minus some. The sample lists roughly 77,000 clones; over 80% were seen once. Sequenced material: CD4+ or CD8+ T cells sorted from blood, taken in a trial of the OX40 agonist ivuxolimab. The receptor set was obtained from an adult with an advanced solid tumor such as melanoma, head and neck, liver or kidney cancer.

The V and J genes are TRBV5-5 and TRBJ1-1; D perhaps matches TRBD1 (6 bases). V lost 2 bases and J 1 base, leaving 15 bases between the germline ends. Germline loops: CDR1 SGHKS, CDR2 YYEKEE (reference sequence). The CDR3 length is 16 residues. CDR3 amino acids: CASSLAGARGNTEAFF. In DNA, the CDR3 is TGTGCCAGCAGCTTAGCGGGGGCGCGGGGGAACACTGAAGCTTTCTTT.

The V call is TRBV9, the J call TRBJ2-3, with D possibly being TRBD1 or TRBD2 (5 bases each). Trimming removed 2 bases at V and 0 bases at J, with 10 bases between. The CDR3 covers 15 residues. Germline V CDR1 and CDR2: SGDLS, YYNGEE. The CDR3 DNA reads TGTGCCAGCAGCGTTCGGGACCAAAGCACAGATACGCAGTATTTT. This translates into CASSVRDQSTDTQYF.

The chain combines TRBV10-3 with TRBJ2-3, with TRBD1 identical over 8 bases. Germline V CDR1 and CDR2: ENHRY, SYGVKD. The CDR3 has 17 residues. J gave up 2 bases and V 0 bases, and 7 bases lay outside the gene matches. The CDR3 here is CAISESMGQGATDTQYF. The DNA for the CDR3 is TGTGCCATCAGTGAGTCGATGGGGCAGGGGGCCACAGATACGCAGTATTTT.

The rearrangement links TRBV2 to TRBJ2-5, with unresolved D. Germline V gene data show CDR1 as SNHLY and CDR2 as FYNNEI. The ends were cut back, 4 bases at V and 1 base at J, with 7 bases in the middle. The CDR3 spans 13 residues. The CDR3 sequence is CASSGRVQETQYF. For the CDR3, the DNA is TGTGCCAGCAGTGGGCGCGTCCAAGAGACCCAGTACTTC.

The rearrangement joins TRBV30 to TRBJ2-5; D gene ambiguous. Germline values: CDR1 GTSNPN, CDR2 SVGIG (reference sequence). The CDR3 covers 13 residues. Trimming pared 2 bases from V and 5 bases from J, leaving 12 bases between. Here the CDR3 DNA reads TGTGCCTGGAGTCGACTCAACGGGGAGACCCAGTACTTC. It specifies CAWSRLNGETQYF.

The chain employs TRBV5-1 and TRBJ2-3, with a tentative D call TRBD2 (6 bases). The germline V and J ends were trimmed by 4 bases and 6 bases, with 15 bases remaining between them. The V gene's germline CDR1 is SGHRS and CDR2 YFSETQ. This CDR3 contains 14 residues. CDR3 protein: CASSPSTGGDTQYF. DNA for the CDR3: TGCGCCAGCAGCCCGTCGACTGGGGGGGATACGCAGTATTTT.

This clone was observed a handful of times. The CDR3 region is CASSARRASMSGYTF. In DNA, the CDR3 is TGTGCCAGCAGCGCCCGCCGGGCCTCCATGTCTGGCTACACCTTC. This chain joins TRBV7-9 and TRBJ1-2; no firm D call. This CDR3 is built from 15 residues. Trimming stripped 5 bases from V and 7 bases from J, with 20 bases between. CDR1 and CDR2 (germline): SEHNR, FQNEAQ (reference sequence).

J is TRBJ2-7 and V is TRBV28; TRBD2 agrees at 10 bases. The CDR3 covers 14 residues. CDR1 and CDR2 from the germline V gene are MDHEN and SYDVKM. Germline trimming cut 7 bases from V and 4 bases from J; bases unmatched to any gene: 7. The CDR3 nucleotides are TGTGCCAGCAACATGCTAGCGGGAGCTTACGAGCAGTACTTC. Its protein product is CASNMLAGAYEQYF.

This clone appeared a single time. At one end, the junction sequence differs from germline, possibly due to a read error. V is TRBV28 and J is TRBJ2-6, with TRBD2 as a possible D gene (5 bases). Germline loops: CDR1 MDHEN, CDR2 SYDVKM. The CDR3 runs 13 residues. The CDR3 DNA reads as TGTGCCAGCAAACGGGGTGGGACCAACGTCCTGACTTTC. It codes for CASKRGGTNVLTF.

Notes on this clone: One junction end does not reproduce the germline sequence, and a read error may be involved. CDR3 protein: CASSFVAGVSHEQYF. The CDR3, as DNA: TGTGCCAGCAGTTTTGTAGCGGGAGTCTCCCACGAGCAGTACTTC. V usage is TRBV28 and J usage is TRBJ2-7; 9 bases align to TRBD2. Looked up from germline, CDR1 is MDHEN and CDR2 is SYDVKM. The CDR3 consists of 15 residues. The complete variable domain, with remaining parts taken from reference TRBV28 and TRBJ2-7, reads DVKVTQSSRYLVKRTGEKVFLECVQDMDHENMFWYRQDPGLGLRLIYFSYDVKMKEKGDIPEGYSVSREKKERFSLILESASTNQTSMYLCASSFVAGVSHEQYFGPGTRLTVT.

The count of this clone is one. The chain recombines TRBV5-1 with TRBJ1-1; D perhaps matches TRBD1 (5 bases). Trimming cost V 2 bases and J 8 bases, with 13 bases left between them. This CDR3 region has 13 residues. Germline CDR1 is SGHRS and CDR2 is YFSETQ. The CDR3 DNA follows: TGCGCCAGCAGCTTTGGGACGGCCGGAGAAGCTTTCTTT. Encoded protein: CASSFGTAGEAFF.

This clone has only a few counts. DNA of the CDR3: TGTGCCAGCTCACCAGTGAACGGGTATAGTGAAAAACTGTTTTTT. Its translation is CASSPVNGYSEKLFF. The J gene is TRBJ1-4, the V gene TRBV18, with D uncertain. Germline CDR1 KGHSH, CDR2 LQKENI. V lost 2 bases and J 7 bases, leaving 14 bases between the germline ends. This CDR3 is built from 15 residues.

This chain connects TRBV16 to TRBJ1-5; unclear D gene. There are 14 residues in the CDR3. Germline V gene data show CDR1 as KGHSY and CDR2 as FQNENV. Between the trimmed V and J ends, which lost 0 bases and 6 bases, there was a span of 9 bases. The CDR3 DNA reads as TGTGCCAGCAGCCAATCGAGCGGGATTCAGCCCCAGCATTTT. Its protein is CASSQSSGIQPQHF.

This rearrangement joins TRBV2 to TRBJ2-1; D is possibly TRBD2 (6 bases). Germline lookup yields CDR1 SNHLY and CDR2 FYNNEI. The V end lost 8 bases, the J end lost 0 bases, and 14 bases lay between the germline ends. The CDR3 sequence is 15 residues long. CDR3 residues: CASAGTASSYNEQFF. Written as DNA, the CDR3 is TGTGCCAGCGCGGGGACGGCGAGCTCCTACAATGAGCAGTTCTTC. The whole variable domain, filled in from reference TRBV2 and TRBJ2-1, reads EPEVTQTPSHQVTQMGQEVILRCVPISNHLYFYWYRQILGQKVEFLVSFYNNEISEKSEIFDDQFSVERPDGSNFTLKIRSTKLEDSAMYFCASAGTASSYNEQFFGPGTRLTVL.

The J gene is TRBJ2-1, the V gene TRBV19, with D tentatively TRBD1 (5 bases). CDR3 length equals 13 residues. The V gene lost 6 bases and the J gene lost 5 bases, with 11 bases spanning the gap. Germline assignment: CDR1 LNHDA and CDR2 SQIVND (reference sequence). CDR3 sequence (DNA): TGTGCCAGTAGCCTGGGGCCGAACAATGAGCAGTTCTTC. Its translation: CASSLGPNNEQFF.

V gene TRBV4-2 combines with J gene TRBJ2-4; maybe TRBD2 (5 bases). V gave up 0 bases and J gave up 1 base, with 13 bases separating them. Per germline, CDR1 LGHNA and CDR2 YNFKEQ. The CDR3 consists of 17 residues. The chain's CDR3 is CASSQDLGGLAKNIQYF. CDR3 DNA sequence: TGTGCCAGCAGCCAAGATCTAGGCGGGTTGGCCAAAAACATTCAGTACTTC.

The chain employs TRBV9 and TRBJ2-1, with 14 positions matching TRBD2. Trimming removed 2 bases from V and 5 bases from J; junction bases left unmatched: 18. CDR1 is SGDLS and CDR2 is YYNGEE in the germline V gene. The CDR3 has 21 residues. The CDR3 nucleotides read TGTGCCAGCAGCGTCGGACTAGCGGGAGGCCCCATGCGGTTAAAAAACAATGAGCAGTTCTTC. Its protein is CASSVGLAGGPMRLKNNEQFF.

CDR3 sequence (DNA): TGTGCCAGTAGCCCTATCGTAGGACTAGCGGGAGCCCGGATGCCCGGGGAGCTGTTTTTT. Its translation is CASSPIVGLAGARMPGELFF. This chain connects TRBV19 to TRBJ2-2; 13 nucleotides align to TRBD2. The CDR3 contains 20 residues. Trimming took 6 bases from V and 6 from J; bases not matched to a gene: 19. Looked up from germline, CDR1 is LNHDA and CDR2 is SQIVND (reference sequence).

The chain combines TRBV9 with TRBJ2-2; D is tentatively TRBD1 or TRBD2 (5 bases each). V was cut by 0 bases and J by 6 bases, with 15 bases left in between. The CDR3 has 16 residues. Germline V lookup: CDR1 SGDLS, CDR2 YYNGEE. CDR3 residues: CASSVDPGPRAGELFF. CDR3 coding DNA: TGTGCCAGCAGCGTAGACCCGGGGCCTAGAGCCGGGGAGCTGTTTTTT.